This TCR beta chain appears in the sequencing data of a study of shared clonotypes between healthy human individuals. Looking at the study overall: The study drew on a couple of women and a few men aged 18 to 49 as donors.

General observations from the study: Some clonotypes were shared by all four sorted-subset donors, while others were not shared. The non-shared ones had lower generation probabilities than the shared ones. Sequencing depth was predicted to influence how clonotypes are shared among donors.

Worth noting for this clone: Its antigen is still unknown.

The assay was immunoSEQ multiplex PCR, and TCRdb's table has in-frame clones only and misses some. Among approximately 2,000,000 clones listed, under 95% were seen once. This TCR came from a man between 18 and 29 years old in good health. Some clones in this sample may be carry-over from other donors' samples. Sequenced: naive CD4+ T cells from PBMCs. Subset specified: CD45RA+ positively selected.

CDR3 loop: CASGSRGKNIQYF. In nucleotides, the CDR3 is TGTGCCAGCGGGAGTAGGGGGAAAAACATTCAGTACTTC. J is TRBJ2-4 and V is TRBV28; possible D gene TRBD1, 6 bases. Germline CDR1 reads MDHEN; CDR2 reads SYDVKM. Deletions cut 8 bases from V and 4 bases from J, with 12 bases between. The CDR3 runs 13 residues.